This T cell receptor beta chain derives from a study of cytomegalovirus exposure and HLA in healthy donors (dated by TCRdb to between 2016 and 2019). Regarding the research as a whole: The 500 to 800 repertoires of the first cohort and the 120 validation repertoires were produced on the same platform, according to a later analysis. The study was designed to test whether signatures of past pathogen exposure could be identified by cataloging public T cell receptors. Besides the first cohort of approximately 670 subjects, a separate validation cohort made up of over 95 different subjects was used. To predict cytomegalovirus infection status, the study combined high-throughput TCR immunosequencing, statistical association of individual TCRs with disease status, and machine learning.

Donors formed part of the validation cohort, which comprised 95 to 150 subjects and was distinct from the first cohort of under 750 subjects. The CDR3 numbers 13 residues from cysteine through phenylalanine. The DNA shown is the 39-base CDR3, in frame from base 1. Relative to germline, V is missing 4 bases and J is missing 0 bases, with 0 bases of the junction outside any gene match. As encoded in the germline V gene, CDR1 is SGHRS while CDR2 is YFSETQ. The method was the immunoSEQ multiplex PCR assay. Per the authors' processing: A statistical classification framework was developed to diagnose cytomegalovirus status using the catalog of TCR beta chain sequences. Held by TCRdb, this immuneACCESS table contains in-frame sequences only and omits some clones. Under half of the omission traces to an unresolved V gene where checked; the cause of the rest is unknown. That table gives V, J and clone size, and the DNA gave D and trimming. The sample contains about 330,000 clones, around 86% of them found a single time. Around 0.8% of the sample lies in the top ten.

Note on this clone: Its antigen target is currently unknown. No qualities accompany the bases; no much larger clone lies one base away.

Paper-wide results and their limitations: A later analysis found that TCRs clustered in the first cohort also tended to co-occur in the approximately 120 validation repertoires, with approximately 94% of cluster scores above 0. The study gave a list of roughly 150 TCR beta chains associated with cytomegalovirus. Across donors, most TCR sequences were observed very rarely, whereas some public TCRs were present in many individuals. Three of the identified cytomegalovirus-associated TCR beta chains were confirmed in vitro to be specific for cytomegalovirus antigens. Cytomegalovirus status was reported to be diagnosed by the classifier with high specificity and sensitivity in both the original and validation cohorts. A later analysis had no HLA typing for the validation cohort, so co-occurrence there was scored across all 120 repertoires. It was suggested by the authors that the approach could potentially be generalized to other disease states and immunological phenotypes.

The sample comprised PBMCs. Recombination linked TRBV5-1 to TRBJ2-7, with 8 middle bases fitting TRBD2. The TCR was taken from a woman aged 18-29 years in good health and CMV-seronegative. CDR3 protein: CASSSGSSYEQYF. The DNA reads TGCGCCAGCAGCAGCGGGAGCTCCTACGAGCAGTACTTC.